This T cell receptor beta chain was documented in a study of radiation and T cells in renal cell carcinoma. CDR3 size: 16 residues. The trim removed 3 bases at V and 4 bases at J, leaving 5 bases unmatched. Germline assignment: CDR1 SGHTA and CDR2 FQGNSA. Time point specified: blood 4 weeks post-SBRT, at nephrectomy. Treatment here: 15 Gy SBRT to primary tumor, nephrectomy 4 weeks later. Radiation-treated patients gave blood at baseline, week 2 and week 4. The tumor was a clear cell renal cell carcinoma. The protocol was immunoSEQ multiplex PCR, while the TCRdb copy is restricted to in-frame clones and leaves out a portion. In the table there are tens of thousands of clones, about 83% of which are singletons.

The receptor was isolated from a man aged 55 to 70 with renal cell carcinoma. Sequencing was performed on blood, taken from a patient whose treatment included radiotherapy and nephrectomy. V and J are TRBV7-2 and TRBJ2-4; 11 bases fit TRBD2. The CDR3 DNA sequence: TGTGCCAGCAGCTTGGGGGGACTAGCGGAAAAAAACATTCAGTACTTC. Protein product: CASSLGGLAEKNIQYF.